The next 17 T cell receptor beta chains were all read from a single sample in a study of response to subunit inactivated influenza vaccine (dated by TCRdb to 2017 to 2018). The library was obtained by RT-PCR. These reads were obtained on an Illumina HiSeq 2500. TCRdb took the public reads, trimmed them with fastp at Q25, ran MiXCR for clone calling and kept in-frame beta chains. A single entry per CDR3 protein holds the most common genes and DNA from its merged rows. Within this sample are almost 250,000 distinct CDR3 sequences, with more than 9% of them counted one time only. The top ten clonotypes cover more than 7% of the sample. The sample was non-naive T cells sorted from PBMCs, taken 14 to 15 days before vaccination. The sample's cell subset or site label, in plain terms: memory T cell fraction. The origin of the receptors is a man in his fifties who received an inactivated influenza vaccine. Donor details come from another sample of the same person, matched by shared clones.

This chain links TRBV5-4 with TRBJ2-3, with 12 bases that match TRBD2. After removal of 3 bases from V and 8 bases from J, the junction contained 7 bases not matched to a gene. The CDR3 extends over 15 amino acids. Germline-derived CDR1 and CDR2 are SGHNT and YYREEE (reference sequence). CDR3 amino acids: CASSSGLAGLPTQYF. The CDR3 coding sequence is TGTGCCAGCAGCTCCGGACTAGCGGGGCTGCCTACGCAGTATTTT.

This clonotype was seen only a few times. V gene TRBV6-2 or TRBV6-3 combines with J gene TRBJ2-7, with D maybe TRBD2 (5 bases). Per germline, CDR1 MNHEY and CDR2 SVGEGT. The germline V and J ends were trimmed by 8 bases and 2 bases, with 10 bases remaining between them. The CDR3 extends over 12 amino acids. CDR3 region: CASGTRTYEQYF. The DNA for the CDR3 is TGTGCCAGCGGAACTAGGACCTACGAGCAGTACTTC.

The chain couples TRBV20-1 to TRBJ2-3; possibly TRBD1 or TRBD2 for D (5 bases each). Germline CDR1 and CDR2: DFQATT and SNEGSKA (reference sequence). The CDR3 is 16 amino acids. V dropped 3 bases and J dropped 2 bases, with 18 bases sitting between them. CDR3 DNA sequence: TGCAGTGCTAGGAGGGGTGGGGCGGGTGCCACAGATACGCAGTATTTT. It specifies CSARRGGAGATDTQYF.

V gene TRBV9 combines with J gene TRBJ2-3; D gene ambiguous. The CDR3 runs to 14 residues. The germline V gene has CDR1 SGDLS and CDR2 YYNGEE. Trimming stripped 0 bases from V and 6 bases from J, with 11 bases between. CDR3 bases: TGTGCCAGCAGCGTAGCTCACAGTGGGGATACGCAGTATTTT. Its protein is CASSVAHSGDTQYF. Drawing the rest from reference TRBV9 and TRBJ2-3, the complete variable domain is DSGVTQTPKHLITATGQRVTLRCSPRSGDLSVYWYQQSLDQGLQFLIQYYNGEERAKGNILERFSAQQFPDLHSELNLSSLELGDSALYFCASSVAHSGDTQYFGPGTRLTVL.

This clonotype came up a few times. CDR3: CASSPEVAGAGLDEQFF. CDR3 sequence (DNA): TGTGCCAGCAGCCCCGAGGTAGCGGGAGCAGGTTTGGATGAGCAGTTCTTC. This rearrangement joins TRBV9 to TRBJ2-1; TRBD2 agrees at 9 bases. The CDR3 sequence is 17 residues long. The J segment lost 8 bases and the V segment lost 4 bases, leaving 16 bases of the junction unmatched. Germline values: CDR1 SGDLS, CDR2 YYNGEE. The variable domain in full, completed from reference TRBV9 and TRBJ2-1, reads DSGVTQTPKHLITATGQRVTLRCSPRSGDLSVYWYQQSLDQGLQFLIQYYNGEERAKGNILERFSAQQFPDLHSELNLSSLELGDSALYFCASSPEVAGAGLDEQFFGPGTRLTVL.

The J gene is TRBJ1-1, the V gene TRBV7-8, with D possibly matching TRBD1 (5 bases). Deletions cut 5 bases from V and 1 base from J, with 11 bases between. Looked up from germline, CDR1 is SGHVS and CDR2 is FQNEAQ. The CDR3 is made up of 14 amino acids. Here the CDR3 reads CASSPLTGNTEAFF. Here the CDR3 DNA reads TGTGCCAGCAGCCCCCTTACAGGGAACACTGAAGCTTTCTTT.

This clonotype appeared many times. The V gene is TRBV5-1, the J gene TRBJ2-5; the D gene is possibly TRBD1 (6 bases). The CDR3 extends over 15 amino acids. Germline CDR1 and CDR2: SGHRS and YFSETQ. Trimming shortened V by 1 base and J by 5 bases, and 15 bases separated the two germline ends. CDR3 amino acids: CASSLNRALQETQYF. The CDR3 DNA is TGCGCCAGCAGCTTGAACAGGGCGCTTCAGGAGACCCAGTACTTC.

This clonotype came up a few times. This chain uses TRBV5-1 with TRBJ2-7; TRBD2 matches at 12 bases. The CDR3 totals 16 residues. CDR1 is SGHRS, CDR2 YFSETQ, per germline. Unmatched junction bases numbered 7, after V lost 3 bases and J lost 3 bases. The CDR3 bases are TGCGCCAGCAGCTGGGGACAGGGACTAGCGGGCTACGAGCAGTACTTC. Translation gives CASSWGQGLAGYEQYF.

This chain connects TRBV7-8 to TRBJ1-3; 9 positions agree with TRBD1. The CDR3 sequence is 15 residues long. Losses at the gene ends were 5 bases for V and 4 bases for J; bases not matched to a gene: 6. Germline values: CDR1 SGHVS, CDR2 FQNEAQ. CDR3 nucleotide sequence: TGTGCCAGCAGCATACAGGGGGCGCGGGGAAACACCATATATTTT. Translated: CASSIQGARGNTIYF.

V gene TRBV7-9 combines with J gene TRBJ2-1; D is unresolved. Germline V gene sequence: CDR1 SEHNR, CDR2 FQNEAQ (reference sequence). Deletions cut 1 base from V and 6 bases from J, with 4 bases between. The CDR3 runs to 12 residues. CDR3 residues: CASSLGFNEQFF. The CDR3 bases are TGTGCCAGCAGCTTAGGTTTCAATGAGCAGTTCTTC.

This clonotype occurred many times. V usage is TRBV7-9 and J usage is TRBJ2-7, with D unresolved. The ends were cut back, 5 bases at V and 3 bases at J, with 11 bases in the middle. The length of the CDR3 is 13 residues. Germline assignment: CDR1 SEHNR and CDR2 FQNEAQ (reference sequence). The CDR3 spells CASSNTDIYEQYF. CDR3 nucleotide sequence: TGTGCCAGCAGCAACACAGATATCTACGAGCAGTACTTC.

This sequence joins TRBV2 and TRBJ2-2, with TRBD1 identical over 7 bases. Per the germline V gene, CDR1 is SNHLY and CDR2 is FYNNEI. V lost 6 bases, J lost 0 bases, and 10 bases stayed unmatched. The CDR3 is made up of 17 amino acids. The CDR3 DNA sequence: TGTGCCAGCAGGGCCCTTATGACAGGGTCGAACACCGGGGAGCTGTTTTTT. This sequence encodes CASRALMTGSNTGELFF.

This chain uses TRBV12-3 or TRBV12-4 with TRBJ1-1; D is perhaps TRBD1 (5 bases). The ends were cut back, 7 bases at V and 8 bases at J, with 14 bases in the middle. This CDR3 contains 12 residues. The CDR3 coding sequence is TGTGCCAGCACCCTCGGGACTCCCGAAGCTTTCTTT. It specifies CASTLGTPEAFF.

This chain uses TRBV5-1 with TRBJ2-5, with D tentatively TRBD1 or TRBD2 (6 bases each). CDR3 size: 15 residues. From germline, CDR1 is SGHRS and CDR2 YFSETQ. Trimming took off 4 bases at V and 5 bases at J, with 18 bases between the two ends. In nucleotides, the CDR3 is TGCGCCAGCAGCCCGGAGACAGGCGGGGAGGAGACCCAGTACTTC. It translates to CASSPETGGEETQYF.

The sample holds many counts of this clonotype. The V gene is TRBV18, the J gene TRBJ2-2; 7 bases line up with TRBD1. This CDR3 has 14 amino acids. Trimming took 3 bases from V and 4 from J; bases not matched to a gene: 2. The germline gives CDR1 KGHSH, CDR2 LQKENI. The CDR3 protein is CASSPSGGTGELFF. The CDR3 nucleotides read TGTGCCAGCTCACCTTCAGGGGGCACCGGGGAGCTGTTTTTT. Full variable domain (outside the CDR3, taken from reference TRBV18 and TRBJ2-2): NAGVMQNPRHLVRRRGQEARLRCSPMKGHSHVYWYRQLPEEGLKFMVYLQKENIIDESGMPKERFSAEFPKEGPSILRIQQVVRGDSAAYFCASSPSGGTGELFFGEGSRLTVL.

This clonotype was recorded at least ten times. The CDR3 protein is CASSYTGSNEQFF. The CDR3 nucleotides read TGTGCCAGCAGCTACACAGGGAGCAATGAGCAGTTCTTC. The chain recombines TRBV5-5 with TRBJ2-1; perhaps TRBD1 as D (6 bases). This CDR3 comprises 13 residues. Trimming pared 3 bases from V and 6 bases from J, leaving 10 bases between. The germline V gene has CDR1 SGHKS and CDR2 YYEKEE (reference sequence).

The chain combines TRBV29-1 with TRBJ1-2; tentatively, D is TRBD1 (6 bases). This CDR3 is 15 amino acids long. Trimming pared 4 bases from V and 7 bases from J, leaving 22 bases between. Germline CDR1 SQVTM, CDR2 ANQGSEA. The CDR3 DNA reads as TGCAGCGTTGTTTCGGGGGGGGGCGGTCCTGGTGGCTACACCTTC. The encoded protein is CSVVSGGGGPGGYTF.